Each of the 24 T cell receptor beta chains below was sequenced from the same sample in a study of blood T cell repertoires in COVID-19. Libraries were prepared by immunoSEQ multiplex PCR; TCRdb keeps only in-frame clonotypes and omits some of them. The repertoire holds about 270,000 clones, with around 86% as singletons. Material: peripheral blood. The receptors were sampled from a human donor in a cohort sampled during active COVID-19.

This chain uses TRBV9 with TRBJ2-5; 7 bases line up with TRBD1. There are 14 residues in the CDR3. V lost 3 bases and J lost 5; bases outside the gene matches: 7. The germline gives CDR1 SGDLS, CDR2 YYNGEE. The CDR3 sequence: CASSASGTAETQYF. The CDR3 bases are TGTGCCAGCAGCGCCTCCGGGACAGCGGAGACCCAGTACTTC. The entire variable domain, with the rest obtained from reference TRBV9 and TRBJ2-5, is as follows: DSGVTQTPKHLITATGQRVTLRCSPRSGDLSVYWYQQSLDQGLQFLIQYYNGEERAKGNILERFSAQQFPDLHSELNLSSLELGDSALYFCASSASGTAETQYFGPGTRLLVL.

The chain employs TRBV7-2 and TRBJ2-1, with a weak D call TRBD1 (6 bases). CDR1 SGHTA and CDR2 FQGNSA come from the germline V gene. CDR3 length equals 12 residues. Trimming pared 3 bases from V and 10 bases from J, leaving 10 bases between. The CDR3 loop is CASSFYGGEQFF. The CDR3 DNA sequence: TGTGCCAGCAGCTTTTATGGGGGCGAGCAGTTCTTC.

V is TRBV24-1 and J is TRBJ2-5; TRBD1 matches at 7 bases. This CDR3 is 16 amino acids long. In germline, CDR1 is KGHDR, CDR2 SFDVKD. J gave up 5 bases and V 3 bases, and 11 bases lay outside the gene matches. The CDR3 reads CATSDPQTGLLETQYF. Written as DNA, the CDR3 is TGTGCCACCAGTGATCCACAGACAGGGCTATTGGAGACCCAGTACTTC.

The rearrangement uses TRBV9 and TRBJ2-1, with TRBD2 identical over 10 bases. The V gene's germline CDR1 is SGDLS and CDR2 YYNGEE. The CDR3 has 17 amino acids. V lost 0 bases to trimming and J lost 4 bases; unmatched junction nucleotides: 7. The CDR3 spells CASSVGLAGVGYNEQFF. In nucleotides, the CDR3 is TGTGCCAGCAGCGTAGGGCTAGCGGGAGTAGGGTACAATGAGCAGTTCTTC.

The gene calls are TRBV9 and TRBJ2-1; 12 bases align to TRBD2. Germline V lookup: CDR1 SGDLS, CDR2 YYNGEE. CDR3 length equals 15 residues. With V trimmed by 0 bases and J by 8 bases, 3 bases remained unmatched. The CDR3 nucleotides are TGTGCCAGCAGCGTAGAACTAGCGGGAGGCCATGAGCAGTTCTTC. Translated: CASSVELAGGHEQFF.

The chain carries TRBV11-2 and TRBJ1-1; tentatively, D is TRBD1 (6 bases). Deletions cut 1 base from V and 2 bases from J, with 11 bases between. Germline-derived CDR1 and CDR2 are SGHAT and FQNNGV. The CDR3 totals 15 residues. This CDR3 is CASSLGWTVNTEAFF. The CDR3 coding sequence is TGTGCCAGCAGCTTAGGATGGACAGTTAACACTGAAGCTTTCTTT.

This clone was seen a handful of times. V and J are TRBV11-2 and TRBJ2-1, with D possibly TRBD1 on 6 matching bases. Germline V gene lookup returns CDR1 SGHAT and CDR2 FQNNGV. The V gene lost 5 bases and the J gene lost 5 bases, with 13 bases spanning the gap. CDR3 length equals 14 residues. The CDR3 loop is CASSGLRGNNEQFF. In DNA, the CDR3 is TGTGCCAGCAGCGGTTTGAGGGGGAACAATGAGCAGTTCTTC.

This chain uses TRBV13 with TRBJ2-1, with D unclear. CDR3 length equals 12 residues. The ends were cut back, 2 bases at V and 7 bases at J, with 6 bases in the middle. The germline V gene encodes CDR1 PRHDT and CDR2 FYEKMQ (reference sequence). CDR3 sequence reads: CASSLNWNEQFF. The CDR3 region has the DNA TGTGCCAGCAGCTTAAACTGGAATGAGCAGTTCTTC.

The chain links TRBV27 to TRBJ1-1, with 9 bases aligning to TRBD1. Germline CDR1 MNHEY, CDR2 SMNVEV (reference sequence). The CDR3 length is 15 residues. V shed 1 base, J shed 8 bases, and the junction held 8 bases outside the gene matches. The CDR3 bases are TGTGCCAGCAGTTTATTCACTTTGGGGACAGGGGAAGCTTTCTTT. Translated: CASSLFTLGTGEAFF.

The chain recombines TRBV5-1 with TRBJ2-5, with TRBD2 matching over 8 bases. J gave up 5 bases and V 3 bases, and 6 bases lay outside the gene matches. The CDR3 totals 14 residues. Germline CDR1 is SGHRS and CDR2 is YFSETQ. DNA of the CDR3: TGCGCCAGCAGCTCGAGCGGGAGTATTGAGACCCAGTACTTC. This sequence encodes CASSSSGSIETQYF.

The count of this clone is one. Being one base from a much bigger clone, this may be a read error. The CDR3 reads CASSGYNEQFF. DNA for the CDR3: TGTGCCAGCAGCGGGTACAATGAGCAGTTCTTC. The chain carries TRBV2 and TRBJ2-1; D not certain. V was shortened by 6 bases and J by 4 bases, with 4 bases between the two germline ends. Germline V CDR1 and CDR2: SNHLY, FYNNEI. The CDR3 is made up of 11 amino acids.

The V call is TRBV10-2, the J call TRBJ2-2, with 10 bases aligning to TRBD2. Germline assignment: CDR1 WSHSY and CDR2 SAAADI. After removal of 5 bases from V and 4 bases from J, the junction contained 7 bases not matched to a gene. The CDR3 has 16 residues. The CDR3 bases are TGCGCCAGCAGTCCCCTAGCGGGAGTTTCCACCGGGGAGCTGTTTTTT. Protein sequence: CASSPLAGVSTGELFF.

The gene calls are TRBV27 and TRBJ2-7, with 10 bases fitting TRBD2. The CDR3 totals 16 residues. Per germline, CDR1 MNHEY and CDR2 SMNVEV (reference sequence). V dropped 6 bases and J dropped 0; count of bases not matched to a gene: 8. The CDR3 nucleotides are TGTGCCAGCAGAACCAGGACTAGCGGTATCTCCTACGAGCAGTACTTC. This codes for CASRTRTSGISYEQYF.

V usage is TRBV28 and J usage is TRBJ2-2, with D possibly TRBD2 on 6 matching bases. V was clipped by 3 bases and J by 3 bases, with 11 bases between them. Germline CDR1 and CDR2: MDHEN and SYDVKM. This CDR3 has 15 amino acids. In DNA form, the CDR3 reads TGTGCCAGCAGTTTTGCGGGGTTTGACACCGGGGAGCTGTTTTTT. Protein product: CASSFAGFDTGELFF.

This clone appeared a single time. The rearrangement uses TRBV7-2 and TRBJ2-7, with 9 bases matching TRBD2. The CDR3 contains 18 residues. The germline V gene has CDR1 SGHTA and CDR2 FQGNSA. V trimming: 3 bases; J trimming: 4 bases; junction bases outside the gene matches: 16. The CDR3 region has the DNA TGTGCCAGCAGCTTCCCTACGGAGGGTAGCGGGAGAAGTTACGAGCAGTACTTC. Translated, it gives CASSFPTEGSGRSYEQYF.

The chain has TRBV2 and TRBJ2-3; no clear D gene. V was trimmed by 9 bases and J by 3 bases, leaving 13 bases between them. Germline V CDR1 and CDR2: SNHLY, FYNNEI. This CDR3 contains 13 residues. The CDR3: CASAPRVTDTQYF. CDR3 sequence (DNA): TGTGCCAGTGCCCCTCGGGTAACAGATACGCAGTATTTT. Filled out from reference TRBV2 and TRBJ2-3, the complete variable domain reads EPEVTQTPSHQVTQMGQEVILRCVPISNHLYFYWYRQILGQKVEFLVSFYNNEISEKSEIFDDQFSVERPDGSNFTLKIRSTKLEDSAMYFCASAPRVTDTQYFGPGTRLTVL.

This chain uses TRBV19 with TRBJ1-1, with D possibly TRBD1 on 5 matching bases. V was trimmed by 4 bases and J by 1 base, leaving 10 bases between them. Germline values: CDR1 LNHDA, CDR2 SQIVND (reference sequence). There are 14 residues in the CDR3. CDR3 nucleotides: TGTGCCAGTAGTACCGGCAGGGCGAACACTGAAGCTTTCTTT. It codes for CASSTGRANTEAFF.

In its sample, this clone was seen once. CDR3 bases: TGCAGCGTTCCCGGACTAGCGCTGGGGGACAATGAGCAGTTCTTC. This translates into CSVPGLALGDNEQFF. V gene TRBV29-1 combines with J gene TRBJ2-1; 9 bases fit TRBD2. In germline, CDR1 is SQVTM, CDR2 ANQGSEA. Trimming took 5 bases from V and 5 from J; bases not matched to a gene: 10. This CDR3 has 15 residues.

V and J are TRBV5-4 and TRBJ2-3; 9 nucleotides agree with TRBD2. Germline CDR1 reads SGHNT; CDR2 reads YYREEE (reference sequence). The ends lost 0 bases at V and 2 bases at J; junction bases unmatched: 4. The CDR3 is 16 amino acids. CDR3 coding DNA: TGTGCCAGCAGCTTGGTAGCGGGGGAACCCACAGATACGCAGTATTTT. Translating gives CASSLVAGEPTDTQYF.

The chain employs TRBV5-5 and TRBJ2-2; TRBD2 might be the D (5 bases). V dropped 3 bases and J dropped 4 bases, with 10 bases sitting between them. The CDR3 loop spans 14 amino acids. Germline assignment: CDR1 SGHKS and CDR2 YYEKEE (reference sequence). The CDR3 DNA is TGTGCCAGCAGCTCGACCGGGGTCACCGGGGAGCTGTTTTTT. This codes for CASSSTGVTGELFF.

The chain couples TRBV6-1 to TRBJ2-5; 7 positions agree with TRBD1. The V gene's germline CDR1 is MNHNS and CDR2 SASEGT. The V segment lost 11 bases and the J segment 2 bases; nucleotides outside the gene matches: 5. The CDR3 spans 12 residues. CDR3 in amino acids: CAATGTQETQYF. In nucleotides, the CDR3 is TGTGCCGCGACAGGGACACAAGAGACCCAGTACTTC.

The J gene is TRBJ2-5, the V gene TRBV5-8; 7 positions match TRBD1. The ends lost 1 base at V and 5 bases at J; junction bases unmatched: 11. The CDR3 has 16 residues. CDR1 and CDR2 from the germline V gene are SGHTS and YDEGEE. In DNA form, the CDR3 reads TGTGCCAGCAGCTTGTTCGGGACAGAAGATCGGGAGACCCAGTACTTC. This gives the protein CASSLFGTEDRETQYF. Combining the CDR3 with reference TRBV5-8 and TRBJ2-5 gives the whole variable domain EAGVTQSPTHLIKTRGQQATLRCSPISGHTSVYWYQQALGLGLQFLLWYDEGEERNRGNFPPRFSGRQFPNYSSELNVNALELEDSALYLCASSLFGTEDRETQYFGPGTRLLVL.

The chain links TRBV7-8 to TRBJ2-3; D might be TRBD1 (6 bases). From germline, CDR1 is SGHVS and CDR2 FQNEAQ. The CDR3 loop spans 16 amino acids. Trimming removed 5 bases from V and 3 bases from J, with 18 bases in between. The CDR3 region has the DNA TGTGCCAGCAGCCGCCAGGGGCCCGGGTTAACAGATACGCAGTATTTT. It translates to CASSRQGPGLTDTQYF.

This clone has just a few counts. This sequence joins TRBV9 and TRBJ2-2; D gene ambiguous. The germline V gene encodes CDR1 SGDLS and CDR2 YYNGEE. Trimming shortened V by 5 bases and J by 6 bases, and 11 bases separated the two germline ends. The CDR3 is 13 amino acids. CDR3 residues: CASSLYEAGELFF. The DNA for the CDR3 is TGTGCCAGCAGTCTATATGAAGCCGGGGAGCTGTTTTTT.